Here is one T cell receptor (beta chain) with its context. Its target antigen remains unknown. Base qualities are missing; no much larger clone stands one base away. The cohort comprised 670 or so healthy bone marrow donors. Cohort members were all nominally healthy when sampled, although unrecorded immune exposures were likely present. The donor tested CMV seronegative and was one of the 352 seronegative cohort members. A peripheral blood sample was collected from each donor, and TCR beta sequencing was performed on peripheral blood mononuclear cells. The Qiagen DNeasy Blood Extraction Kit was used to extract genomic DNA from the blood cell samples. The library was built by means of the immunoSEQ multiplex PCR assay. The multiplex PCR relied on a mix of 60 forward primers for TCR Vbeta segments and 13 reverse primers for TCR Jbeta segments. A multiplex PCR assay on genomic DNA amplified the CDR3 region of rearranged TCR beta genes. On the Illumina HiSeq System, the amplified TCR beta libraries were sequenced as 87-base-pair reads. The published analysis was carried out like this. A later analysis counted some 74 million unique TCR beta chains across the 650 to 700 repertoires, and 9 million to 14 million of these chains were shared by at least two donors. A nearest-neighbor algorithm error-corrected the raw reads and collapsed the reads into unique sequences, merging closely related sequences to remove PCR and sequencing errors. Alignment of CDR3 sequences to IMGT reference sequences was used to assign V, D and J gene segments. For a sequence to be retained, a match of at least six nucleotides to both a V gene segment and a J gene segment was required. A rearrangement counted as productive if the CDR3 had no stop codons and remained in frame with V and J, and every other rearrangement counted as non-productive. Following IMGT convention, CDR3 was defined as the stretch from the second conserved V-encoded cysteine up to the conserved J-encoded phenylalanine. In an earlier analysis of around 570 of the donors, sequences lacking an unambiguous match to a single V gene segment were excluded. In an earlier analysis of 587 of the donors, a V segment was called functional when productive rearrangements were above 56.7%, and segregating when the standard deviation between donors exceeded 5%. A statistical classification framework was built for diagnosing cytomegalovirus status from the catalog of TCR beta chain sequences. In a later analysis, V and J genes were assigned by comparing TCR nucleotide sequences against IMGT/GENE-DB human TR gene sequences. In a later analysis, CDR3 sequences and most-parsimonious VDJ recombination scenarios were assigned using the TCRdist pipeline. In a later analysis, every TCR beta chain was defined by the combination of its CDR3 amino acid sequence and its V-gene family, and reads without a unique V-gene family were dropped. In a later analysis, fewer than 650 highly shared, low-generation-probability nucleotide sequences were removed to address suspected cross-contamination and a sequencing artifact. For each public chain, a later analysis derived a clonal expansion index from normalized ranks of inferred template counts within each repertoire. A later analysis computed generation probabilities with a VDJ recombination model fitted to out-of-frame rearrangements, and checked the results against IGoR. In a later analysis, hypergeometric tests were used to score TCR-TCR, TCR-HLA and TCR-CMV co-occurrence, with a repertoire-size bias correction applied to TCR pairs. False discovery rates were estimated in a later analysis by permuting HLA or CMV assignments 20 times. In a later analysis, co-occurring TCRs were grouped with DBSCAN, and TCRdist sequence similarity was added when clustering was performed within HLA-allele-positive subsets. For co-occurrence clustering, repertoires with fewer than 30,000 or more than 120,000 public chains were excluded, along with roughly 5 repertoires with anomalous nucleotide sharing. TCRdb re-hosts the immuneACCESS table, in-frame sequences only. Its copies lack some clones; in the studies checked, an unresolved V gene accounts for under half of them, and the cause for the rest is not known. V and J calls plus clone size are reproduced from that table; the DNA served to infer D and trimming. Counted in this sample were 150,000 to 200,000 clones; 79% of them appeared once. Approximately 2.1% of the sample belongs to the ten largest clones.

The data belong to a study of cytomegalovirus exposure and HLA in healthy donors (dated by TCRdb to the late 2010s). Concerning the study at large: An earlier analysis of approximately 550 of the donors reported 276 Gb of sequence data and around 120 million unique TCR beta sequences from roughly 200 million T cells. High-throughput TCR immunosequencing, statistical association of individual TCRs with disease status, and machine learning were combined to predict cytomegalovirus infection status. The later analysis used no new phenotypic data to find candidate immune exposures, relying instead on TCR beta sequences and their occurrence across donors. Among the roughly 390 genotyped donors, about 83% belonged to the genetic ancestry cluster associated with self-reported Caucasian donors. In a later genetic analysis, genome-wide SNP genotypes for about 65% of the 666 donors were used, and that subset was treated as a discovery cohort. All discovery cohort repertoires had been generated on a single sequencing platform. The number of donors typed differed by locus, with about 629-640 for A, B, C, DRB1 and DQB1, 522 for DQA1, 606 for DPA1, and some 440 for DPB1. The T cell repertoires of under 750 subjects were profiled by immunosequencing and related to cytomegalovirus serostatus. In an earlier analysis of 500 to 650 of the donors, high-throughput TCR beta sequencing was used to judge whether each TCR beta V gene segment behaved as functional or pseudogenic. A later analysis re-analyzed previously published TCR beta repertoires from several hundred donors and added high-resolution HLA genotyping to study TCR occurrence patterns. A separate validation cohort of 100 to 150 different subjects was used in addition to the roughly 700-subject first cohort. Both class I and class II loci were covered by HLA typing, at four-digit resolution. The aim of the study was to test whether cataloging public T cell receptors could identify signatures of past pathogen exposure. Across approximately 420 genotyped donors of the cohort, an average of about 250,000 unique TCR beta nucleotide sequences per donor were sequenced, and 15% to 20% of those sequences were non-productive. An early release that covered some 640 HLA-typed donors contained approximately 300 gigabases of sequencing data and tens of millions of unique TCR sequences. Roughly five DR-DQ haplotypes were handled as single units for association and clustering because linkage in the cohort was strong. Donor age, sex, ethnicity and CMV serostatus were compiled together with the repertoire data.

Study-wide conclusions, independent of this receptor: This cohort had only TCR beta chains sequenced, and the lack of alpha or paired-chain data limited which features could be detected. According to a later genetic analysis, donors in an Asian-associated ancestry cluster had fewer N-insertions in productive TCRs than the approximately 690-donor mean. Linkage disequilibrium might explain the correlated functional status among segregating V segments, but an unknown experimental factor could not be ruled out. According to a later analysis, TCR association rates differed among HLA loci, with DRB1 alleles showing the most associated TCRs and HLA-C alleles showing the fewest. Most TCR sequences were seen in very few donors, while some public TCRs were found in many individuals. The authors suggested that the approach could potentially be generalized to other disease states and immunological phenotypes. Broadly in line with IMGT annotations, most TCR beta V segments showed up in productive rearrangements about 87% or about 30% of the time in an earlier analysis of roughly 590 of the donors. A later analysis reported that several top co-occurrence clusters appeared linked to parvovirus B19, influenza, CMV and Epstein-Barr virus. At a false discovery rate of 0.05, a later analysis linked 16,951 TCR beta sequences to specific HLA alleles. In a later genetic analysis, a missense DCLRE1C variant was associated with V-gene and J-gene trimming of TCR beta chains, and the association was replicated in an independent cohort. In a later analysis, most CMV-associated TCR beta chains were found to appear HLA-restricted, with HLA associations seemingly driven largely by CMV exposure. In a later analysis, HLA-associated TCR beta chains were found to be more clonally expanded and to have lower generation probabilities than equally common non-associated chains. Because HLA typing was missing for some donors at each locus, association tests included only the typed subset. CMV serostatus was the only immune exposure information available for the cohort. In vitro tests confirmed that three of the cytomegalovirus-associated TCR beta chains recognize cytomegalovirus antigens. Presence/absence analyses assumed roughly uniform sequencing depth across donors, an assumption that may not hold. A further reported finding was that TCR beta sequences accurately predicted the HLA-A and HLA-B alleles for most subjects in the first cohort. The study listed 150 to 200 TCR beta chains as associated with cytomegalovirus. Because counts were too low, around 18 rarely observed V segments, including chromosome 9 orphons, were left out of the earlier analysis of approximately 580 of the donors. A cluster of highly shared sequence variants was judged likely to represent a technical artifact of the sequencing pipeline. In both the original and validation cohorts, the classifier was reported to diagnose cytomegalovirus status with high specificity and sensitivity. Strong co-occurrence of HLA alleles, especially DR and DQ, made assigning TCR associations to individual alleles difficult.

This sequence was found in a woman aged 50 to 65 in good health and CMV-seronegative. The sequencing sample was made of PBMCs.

The sequence in DNA is TGTGCCAGCAGCACTAATAACTATGGCTACACCTTC. This encodes CASSTNNYGYTF. The rearrangement combines TRBV7-2 with TRBJ1-2; a confident D gene designation cannot be given. According to the germline V gene, CDR1 reads SGHTA and CDR2 reads FQGNSA. The junction carries 5 bases between V and J, which are trimmed by 5 bases and 1 base respectively. The CDR3 sequence holds 12 residues, the cysteine and phenylalanine included. Of all the DNA, just the CDR3 is kept, 36 bases in frame from base 1.